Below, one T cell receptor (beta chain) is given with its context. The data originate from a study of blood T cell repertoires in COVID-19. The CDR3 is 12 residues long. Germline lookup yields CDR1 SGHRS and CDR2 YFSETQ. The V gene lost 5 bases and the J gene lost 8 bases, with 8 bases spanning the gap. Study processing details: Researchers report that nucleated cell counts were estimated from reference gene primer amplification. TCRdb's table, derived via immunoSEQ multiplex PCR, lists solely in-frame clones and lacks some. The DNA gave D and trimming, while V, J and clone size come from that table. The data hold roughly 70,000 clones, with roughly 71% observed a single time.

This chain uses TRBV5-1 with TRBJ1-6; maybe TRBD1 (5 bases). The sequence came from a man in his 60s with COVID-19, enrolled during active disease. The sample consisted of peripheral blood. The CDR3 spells CASRDNHSPLHF. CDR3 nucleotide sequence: TGCGCCAGCAGGGACAACCATTCACCCCTCCACTTT.